The 15 T cell receptor beta chains given below trace back to one sample, sequenced in a study of PD-L1 blockade in urothelial cancer. The protocol was immunoSEQ multiplex PCR, while the TCRdb copy is restricted to in-frame clones and leaves out a portion. The table has more than 40,000 clones, 70% to 90% seen once; the top ten hold under 20%. Sequenced material: PBMCs, taken around atezolizumab (anti-PD-L1) treatment. The receptors come from a man in his fifties or sixties with urothelial cancer.

This clone was detected a few times. The chain recombines TRBV15 with TRBJ1-1; possible D gene TRBD1, 5 bases. Germline CDR1 is LNHNV and CDR2 is YYDKDF (reference sequence). The ends were cut back, 0 bases at V and 4 bases at J, with 9 bases in the middle. This CDR3 is built from 14 residues. The CDR3 loop is CATSRDRGSTEAFF. In DNA, the CDR3 is TGTGCCACCAGCAGAGATCGGGGGAGCACTGAAGCTTTCTTT.

J is TRBJ1-3 and V is TRBV6-5; 9 bases fit TRBD1. J lost 4 bases, V lost 6 bases, and 7 bases had no gene match. This CDR3 region has 15 residues. Germline V gene lookup returns CDR1 MNHEY and CDR2 SVGAGI. The chain's CDR3 is CASRPGTGSGNTIYF. The CDR3 nucleotides are TGTGCCAGCAGACCAGGGACAGGGTCAGGAAACACCATATATTTT.

CDR3 in DNA: TGTGCCAGCAGCGAAGGGGCCTGGGGGGGGCGCGAAAAACTGTTTTTT. Its translation: CASSEGAWGGREKLFF. V is TRBV14 and J is TRBJ1-4; D possibly corresponds to TRBD1 (6 bases). This CDR3 is 16 amino acids long. CDR1 and CDR2 (germline): SGHDN, FVKESK. V was trimmed by 5 bases and J by 8 bases, leaving 21 bases between them.

The gene calls are TRBV10-2 and TRBJ2-3; D is perhaps TRBD1 (6 bases). There are 14 residues in the CDR3. V was clipped by 2 bases and J by 14 bases, with 20 bases between them. Germline V lookup: CDR1 WSHSY, CDR2 SAAADI. CDR3 protein: CASSEQMDSRALYF. The CDR3 DNA reads as TGCGCCAGCAGTGAGCAAATGGACAGCCGGGCGCTGTATTTT.

V and J are TRBV5-1 and TRBJ2-1; D perhaps matches TRBD2 (5 bases). Trimming removed 0 bases at V and 6 bases at J, with 10 bases between. The germline V gene has CDR1 SGHRS and CDR2 YFSETQ. The CDR3 consists of 14 residues. Here the CDR3 reads CASSLAASRNEQFF. CDR3 coding DNA: TGCGCCAGCAGCTTGGCGGCTAGCCGCAATGAGCAGTTCTTC. The entire variable domain, with the rest obtained from reference TRBV5-1 and TRBJ2-1, is as follows: KAGVTQTPRYLIKTRGQQVTLSCSPISGHRSVSWYQQTPGQGLQFLFEYFSETQRNKGNFPGRFSGRQFSNSRSEMNVSTLELGDSALYLCASSLAASRNEQFFGPGTRLTVL.

Only one count was recorded for this clone. The CDR3, as DNA: TGTGCCTGGAGCCCAGGGATGGGCACAGATACGCAGTATTTT. Translating gives CAWSPGMGTDTQYF. V usage is TRBV30 and J usage is TRBJ2-3; weak D call: TRBD1 (5 bases). V lost 3 bases, J lost 1 base, and 11 bases lay in between. Germline assignment: CDR1 GTSNPN and CDR2 SVGIG (reference sequence). The CDR3 totals 14 residues.

The chain is built from TRBV5-1 and TRBJ2-7, with D perhaps TRBD2 (7 bases). The germline CDR1 and CDR2 sequences are SGHRS and YFSETQ. Trimming left V 0 bases short and J 0 bases short, with 16 bases between. This CDR3 has 17 residues. CDR3 sequence: CASSLEQGLTSSYEQYF. The CDR3 coding sequence is TGCGCCAGCAGCTTGGAACAGGGACTAACCAGCTCCTACGAGCAGTACTTC.

This sequence joins TRBV5-6 and TRBJ1-2; perhaps TRBD1 as D (6 bases). Per the germline V gene, CDR1 is SGHDT and CDR2 is YYEEEE. The V end lost 0 bases, the J end lost 2 bases, and 17 bases lay between the germline ends. The CDR3 runs to 17 residues. For the CDR3, the DNA is TGTGCCAGCAGCTTGGACAGGGTACGGACTTGGAACTATGGCTACACCTTC. As protein: CASSLDRVRTWNYGYTF.

Here the CDR3 reads CASSPRPGISSPLHF. DNA for the CDR3: TGTGCCAGCAGCCCTAGACCCGGTATCAGTTCACCCCTCCACTTT. J is TRBJ1-6 and V is TRBV7-8; D not resolved. The germline CDR1 and CDR2 sequences are SGHVS and FQNEAQ. There are 15 residues in the CDR3. V gave up 5 bases and J gave up 9 bases, with 17 bases separating them.

The chain combines TRBV27 with TRBJ1-5, with D possibly matching TRBD1 (6 bases). This CDR3 has 20 amino acids. The germline V gene has CDR1 MNHEY and CDR2 SMNVEV (reference sequence). Trimming took 6 bases from V and 5 from J, leaving 32 bases between them. The CDR3 region has the DNA TGTGCCAGCAGACCCTACCCTTACGGGGGGCCCCCATTTTCGGATCAGCCCCAGCATTTT. It specifies CASRPYPYGGPPFSDQPQHF.

This rearrangement joins TRBV7-9 to TRBJ1-2, with 10 nucleotides matching TRBD1. Germline loops: CDR1 SEHNR, CDR2 FQNEAQ (reference sequence). After removal of 5 bases from V and 4 bases from J, the junction contained 4 bases not matched to a gene. The CDR3 is 14 residues long. CDR3 nucleotide sequence: TGTGCCAGCAGCGACAGGGGGCTGGTCTATGGCTACACCTTC. It specifies CASSDRGLVYGYTF.

V gene TRBV7-2 combines with J gene TRBJ1-5, with 8 bases aligning to TRBD1. The CDR3 is 17 residues long. From germline, CDR1 is SGHTA and CDR2 FQGNSA. The ends lost 6 bases at V and 7 bases at J; junction bases unmatched: 17. The CDR3 loop reads CASSRGGQGAFYQPQHF. CDR3 bases: TGTGCCAGCAGTCGAGGTGGCCAGGGGGCCTTTTACCAGCCCCAGCATTTT.

The CDR3 coding sequence is TGTGCCAGCAGCGAGGGACAGAGCTATTCACCCCTCCACTTT. Its translation: CASSEGQSYSPLHF. V and J are TRBV7-6 and TRBJ1-6; 7 bases are shared with TRBD1. This CDR3 has 14 residues. CDR1 and CDR2 from the germline V gene are SGHVS and FNYEAQ. Trimming removed 5 bases from V and 8 bases from J; junction bases left unmatched: 6.

V is TRBV5-5 and J is TRBJ2-7; 7 nucleotides align to TRBD2. V was clipped by 6 bases and J by 0 bases; unmatched bases: 9. Germline V gene data show CDR1 as SGHKS and CDR2 as YYEKEE (reference sequence). This CDR3 is 15 amino acids long. The CDR3 loop reads CASTPRGGPSYEQYF. The CDR3 DNA is TGTGCCAGCACCCCCCGCGGGGGACCCTCCTACGAGCAGTACTTC.

The chain uses TRBV4-3 and TRBJ2-3; D gene uncertain. Trimming shortened V by 0 bases and J by 2 bases, and 6 bases separated the two germline ends. The germline V gene encodes CDR1 LGHNA and CDR2 YSLEER. The CDR3 length is 14 residues. CDR3: CASSQDSDTDTQYF. Here the CDR3 DNA reads TGCGCCAGCAGCCAAGACAGCGACACAGATACGCAGTATTTT.